This T cell receptor (beta chain) was sequenced during a study of ipilimumab plus nivolumab after autologous stem cell transplantation. Whole-study context: Patients received a median of about five ipilimumab and roughly eight nivolumab doses. General observations from the study: Authors suggest TCR repertoire, Treg phenotype and gut microbiota support further study.

A few counts support this clone. Antigen specificity is unknown. Ipilimumab, 1 mg/kg, started 14 to 28 days after autologous transplant. Through week 26, nivolumab 3 mg/kg IV was given weeks 1, 4, 7, 10, then biweekly. In germline, CDR1 is KGHSH, CDR2 LQKENI. With 5 bases removed from V and 6 bases from J, the gap between germline ends came to 11 bases. The CDR3 contains 13 residues. Assay used: immunoSEQ multiplex PCR; TCRdb lists only in-frame clones, some missing. The sample has about 84,000 clones, about 83% seen once. The rearrangement links TRBV18 to TRBJ2-1; D unresolved. This clonotype originated in a male donor with diffuse large B-cell lymphoma. Material: PBMCs, obtained in a trial of ipilimumab plus nivolumab as post-transplant consolidation. CDR3 amino acids: CASSTRRVNEQFF. Written as DNA, the CDR3 is TGTGCCAGCTCAACCCGAAGAGTCAATGAGCAGTTCTTC.